A single sample is the source of the 31 T cell receptor beta chains below, sequenced in a study of cytomegalovirus exposure and HLA in healthy donors. Primers for the PCR totalled 60 Vbeta and 13 Jbeta. TCRdb's copy holds only in-frame clones and misses some; the assay was immunoSEQ multiplex PCR. The sample comprises almost 65,000 clones, around 77% of which are singletons, and roughly 5% rests with the top ten. Sequenced: PBMCs. These receptors were obtained from a male donor in good health and CMV-seropositive.

The V call is TRBV27, the J call TRBJ2-3, with D tentatively TRBD1 (6 bases). Germline loops: CDR1 MNHEY, CDR2 SMNVEV (reference sequence). The CDR3 is 13 amino acids. Trimming removed 7 bases from V and 2 bases from J, with 10 bases in between. In nucleotides, the CDR3 is TGTGCCAGCATCGGACAGAACACAGATACGCAGTATTTT. It codes for CASIGQNTDTQYF.

J is TRBJ1-1 and V is TRBV15; TRBD1 might be the D (5 bases). Germline V lookup: CDR1 LNHNV, CDR2 YYDKDF (reference sequence). V lost 1 base and J 0 bases, leaving 9 bases between the germline ends. The CDR3 spans 15 residues. The CDR3 coding sequence is TGTGCCACCAGCAGAGCCCAGGGTATGAACACTGAAGCTTTCTTT. Translated, it gives CATSRAQGMNTEAFF. The variable domain in full, with the rest retrieved from reference TRBV15 and TRBJ1-1, is DAMVIQNPRYQVTQFGKPVTLSCSQTLNHNVMYWYQQKSSQAPKLLFHYYDKDFNNEADTPDNFQSRRPNTSFCFLDIRSPGLGDTAMYLCATSRAQGMNTEAFFGQGTRLTVV.

The J gene is TRBJ2-7, the V gene TRBV30; tentatively, D is TRBD2 (6 bases). The CDR3 has 14 residues. Germline CDR1 GTSNPN, CDR2 SVGIG (reference sequence). V dropped 0 bases and J dropped 6 bases, with 15 bases sitting between them. CDR3: CAWSVSSRGAEQYF. In DNA form, the CDR3 reads TGTGCCTGGAGTGTATCTTCCCGCGGGGCCGAGCAGTACTTC.

In DNA, the CDR3 is TGCGCCAGCAGCCAAGATAGGGACAGGGTATCGAACACTGAAGCTTTCTTT. Amino acids: CASSQDRDRVSNTEAFF. The V gene is TRBV4-3, the J gene TRBJ1-1; 9 bases match TRBD1. The CDR3 loop spans 17 amino acids. Germline values: CDR1 LGHNA, CDR2 YSLEER. Trimming took 0 bases from V and 1 from J; bases not matched to a gene: 6.

This clone showed up just once. This sequence joins TRBV11-2 and TRBJ2-1; 9 bases agree with TRBD1. The CDR3 totals 15 residues. Germline V CDR1 and CDR2: SGHAT, FQNNGV. Trimming cost V 4 bases and J 9 bases; bases outside gene matches: 10. CDR3 sequence reads: CASSWTGQGIGEQFF. For the CDR3, the DNA is TGTGCCAGCAGCTGGACGGGACAGGGTATCGGTGAGCAGTTCTTC.

The chain recombines TRBV6-1 with TRBJ1-4, with TRBD1 matching over 7 bases. The CDR3 contains 15 residues. Germline loops: CDR1 MNHNS, CDR2 SASEGT. The trim removed 6 bases at V and 0 bases at J, leaving 4 bases unmatched. The CDR3 DNA reads as TGTGCCAGCAGCTTCGACAGGGCAACTAATGAAAAACTGTTTTTT. Translation: CASSFDRATNEKLFF.

This clone was seen more than once but under ten times. The chain recombines TRBV27 with TRBJ1-2; 10 bases are shared with TRBD1. Losses at the gene ends were 3 bases for V and 6 bases for J; bases not matched to a gene: 7. Germline assignment: CDR1 MNHEY and CDR2 SMNVEV (reference sequence). The CDR3 sequence is 15 residues long. In DNA, the CDR3 is TGTGCCAGCAGTTTGGGACAGGGGATTCGCCATGGCTACACCTTC. Its translation is CASSLGQGIRHGYTF.

This chain connects TRBV19 to TRBJ2-1; unclear D gene. The CDR3 sequence is 15 residues long. Germline values: CDR1 LNHDA, CDR2 SQIVND (reference sequence). V lost 6 bases and J lost 3, with 15 bases in between. The CDR3 spells CASSPGRLLYNEQFF. The CDR3 nucleotides are TGTGCCAGTAGCCCGGGTCGGTTACTCTACAATGAGCAGTTCTTC.

This sequence joins TRBV7-9 and TRBJ1-2; D ambiguous. The CDR3 length is 13 residues. CDR1 SEHNR and CDR2 FQNEAQ come from the germline V gene (reference sequence). V shed 3 bases and J shed 4 bases, with 9 bases lying between them. CDR3 sequence (DNA): TGTGCCAGCAGCTTTTTAAGCGGCTATGGCTACACCTTC. Translation gives CASSFLSGYGYTF.

The V call is TRBV4-2, the J call TRBJ2-5, with 8 bases matching TRBD2. The CDR3 loop spans 16 amino acids. Germline V gene sequence: CDR1 LGHNA, CDR2 YNFKEQ. V was clipped by 1 base and J by 2 bases; unmatched bases: 6. CDR3 sequence: CASSQGWIAGQETQYF. The CDR3 coding sequence is TGTGCCAGCAGCCAAGGATGGATAGCGGGACAAGAGACCCAGTACTTC.

V is TRBV30 and J is TRBJ2-2; D is possibly TRBD1 (6 bases). The CDR3 has 11 amino acids. CDR1 and CDR2 from the germline V gene are GTSNPN and SVGIG (reference sequence). The V gene lost 7 bases and the J gene lost 5 bases, with 8 bases spanning the gap. CDR3 DNA sequence: TGTGCCTTGGACAGTACCGGGGAGCTGTTTTTT. It codes for CALDSTGELFF.

The chain is built from TRBV5-6 and TRBJ2-3; maybe TRBD2 (6 bases). Germline CDR1 reads SGHDT; CDR2 reads YYEEEE. This CDR3 has 14 residues. V dropped 6 bases and J dropped 6 bases, with 17 bases sitting between them. The DNA of the CDR3 is TGTGCCAGCAACCCGTTGCGGGGAATCGATACGCAGTATTTT. This codes for CASNPLRGIDTQYF.

The rearrangement uses TRBV6-1 and TRBJ2-3, with 7 bases that match TRBD2. The CDR3 is made up of 15 amino acids. Germline CDR1 and CDR2: MNHNS and SASEGT. V shed 9 bases and J 0 bases; nucleotides not matched to a gene: 9. CDR3 sequence (DNA): TGTGCCAGTGGGGGGGGTATTCCTAGCACAGATACGCAGTATTTT. It specifies CASGGGIPSTDTQYF.

CDR3 in DNA: TGTGCCAGCAGTCTCGGATCAGGGGAAAGGGGGCGCGGTCAGCCCCAGCATTTT. Residues: CASSLGSGERGRGQPQHF. The J gene is TRBJ1-5, the V gene TRBV2; 7 bases map to TRBD1. The germline V gene has CDR1 SNHLY and CDR2 FYNNEI. This CDR3 region has 18 residues. V lost 5 bases, J lost 6 bases, and 19 bases stayed unmatched. The complete variable domain, with remaining parts taken from reference TRBV2 and TRBJ1-5, reads EPEVTQTPSHQVTQMGQEVILRCVPISNHLYFYWYRQILGQKVEFLVSFYNNEISEKSEIFDDQFSVERPDGSNFTLKIRSTKLEDSAMYFCASSLGSGERGRGQPQHFGDGTRLSIL.

The rearrangement joins TRBV19 to TRBJ2-3; D might be TRBD1 (6 bases). The CDR3 extends over 14 amino acids. The ends were cut back, 2 bases at V and 3 bases at J, with 9 bases in the middle. From germline, CDR1 is LNHDA and CDR2 SQIVND (reference sequence). CDR3 in DNA: TGTGCCAGTAGTATACAGGGGCTTACAGATACGCAGTATTTT. Its protein product is CASSIQGLTDTQYF.

This clone was counted a few times. The J gene is TRBJ2-1, the V gene TRBV11-1, with 8 bases identical to TRBD1. Per the germline V gene, CDR1 is SGHAT and CDR2 is FQDESV (reference sequence). This CDR3 region has 15 residues. V shed 5 bases, J shed 4 bases, and the junction held 7 bases outside the gene matches. This CDR3 is CASSEDRVGYNEQFF. CDR3 DNA: TGTGCCAGCAGCGAGGACAGGGTTGGTTACAATGAGCAGTTCTTC.

V is TRBV4-1 and J is TRBJ2-5; 7 bases match TRBD2. CDR1 and CDR2 (germline): MGHRA, YSYEKL. CDR3 size: 17 residues. J lost 3 bases, V lost 1 base, and 11 bases had no gene match. The CDR3 reads CASSQGRASGAKETQYF. The CDR3 DNA follows: TGCGCCAGCAGCCAAGGTAGGGCTAGCGGAGCTAAAGAGACCCAGTACTTC.

The chain carries TRBV13 and TRBJ2-1; 9 bases line up with TRBD2. Germline-derived CDR1 and CDR2 are PRHDT and FYEKMQ (reference sequence). J gave up 0 bases and V 5 bases, and 14 bases lay outside the gene matches. This CDR3 has 19 amino acids. CDR3 sequence reads: CASSPWLAGDTSSYNEQFF. The CDR3 DNA sequence: TGTGCCAGCAGCCCATGGTTAGCGGGGGACACCAGCTCCTACAATGAGCAGTTCTTC.

The genes are TRBV7-3 and TRBJ2-3; 11 bases agree with TRBD2. The J segment lost 3 bases and the V segment lost 3 bases, leaving 2 bases of the junction unmatched. CDR3 length: 15 residues. CDR1 is SGHTA and CDR2 is FQGTGA in the germline V gene. The CDR3 region has the DNA TGTGCCAGCAGCTTGGCTAGCGGGGGGACAGATACGCAGTATTTT. This codes for CASSLASGGTDTQYF.

The chain combines TRBV7-2 with TRBJ1-1; no definite D call. Trimming pared 4 bases from V and 1 base from J, leaving 10 bases between. This CDR3 has 14 amino acids. Germline V gives CDR1 SGHTA, CDR2 FQGNSA. Here the CDR3 reads CASSSPRRNTEAFF. The CDR3 bases are TGTGCCAGCAGCTCGCCGCGTAGGAACACTGAAGCTTTCTTT.

This chain joins TRBV5-8 and TRBJ2-1; no clear D gene. Germline CDR1 is SGHTS and CDR2 is YDEGEE. With 0 bases removed from V and 2 bases from J, the gap between germline ends came to 12 bases. CDR3 length: 16 amino acids. CDR3: CASSLVVAVPYNEQFF. The CDR3, as DNA: TGTGCCAGCAGCTTGGTGGTAGCCGTCCCCTACAATGAGCAGTTCTTC.

This clone was counted between two and nine times. The chain links TRBV7-8 to TRBJ2-5; TRBD1 is a possible D gene (6 bases). The germline V and J ends were trimmed by 4 bases and 4 bases, with 10 bases remaining between them. CDR3 length equals 13 residues. The germline V gene has CDR1 SGHVS and CDR2 FQNEAQ. CDR3: CASSYRVGETQYF. CDR3 DNA: TGTGCCAGCAGCTACAGGGTGGGAGAGACCCAGTACTTC.

This clone was detected once. The chain couples TRBV27 to TRBJ2-7, with 8 bases identical to TRBD1. CDR3 length: 14 amino acids. CDR1 is MNHEY and CDR2 is SMNVEV in the germline V gene (reference sequence). Trimming took 6 bases from V and 4 from J; bases not matched to a gene: 8. The CDR3, as DNA: TGTGCCAGCAGCAGTCAGGGGGCTTTGTACGAGCAGTACTTC. This sequence encodes CASSSQGALYEQYF.

As to this clone: The sample contains more than one DNA sequence encoding this CDR3. The V gene is TRBV28, the J gene TRBJ2-1; 8 nucleotides line up with TRBD1. CDR3 length equals 14 residues. V shed 6 bases, J shed 4 bases, and the junction held 5 bases outside the gene matches. Per the germline V gene, CDR1 is MDHEN and CDR2 is SYDVKM. The CDR3 DNA follows: TGTGCCAGCAGCCTGACAGGGGTTTACAATGAGCAGTTCTTC. Residues: CASSLTGVYNEQFF. Full variable domain (remainder filled in from reference TRBV28 and TRBJ2-1): DVKVTQSSRYLVKRTGEKVFLECVQDMDHENMFWYRQDPGLGLRLIYFSYDVKMKEKGDIPEGYSVSREKKERFSLILESASTNQTSMYLCASSLTGVYNEQFFGPGTRLTVL.

This clone was picked up a small number of times. The chain joins TRBV7-9 to TRBJ2-7; 7 bases agree with TRBD1. J was trimmed by 2 bases and V by 5 bases; bases with no gene match: 6. The CDR3 covers 14 residues. Per the germline V gene, CDR1 is SEHNR and CDR2 is FQNEAQ (reference sequence). The CDR3 sequence: CASSPGTAAYEQYF. In DNA, the CDR3 is TGTGCCAGCAGCCCAGGGACAGCAGCCTACGAGCAGTACTTC. Full variable domain (rest looked up from reference TRBV7-9 and TRBJ2-7): DTGVSQNPRHKITKRGQNVTFRCDPISEHNRLYWYRQTLGQGPEFLTYFQNEAQLEKSRLLSDRFSAERPKGSFSTLEIQRTEQGDSAMYLCASSPGTAAYEQYFGPGTRLTVT.

The CDR3 DNA sequence: TGTGCCAGCAGCTCTAGAGCCAACCGGGGGGGAGATACGCAGTATTTT. It encodes CASSSRANRGGDTQYF. The genes are TRBV11-3 and TRBJ2-3; 8 positions agree with TRBD2. Losses at the gene ends were 4 bases for V and 5 bases for J; bases not matched to a gene: 11. The CDR3 has 16 amino acids. The V gene's germline CDR1 is SGHNT and CDR2 YENEEA.

The chain joins TRBV4-2 to TRBJ2-2, with 9 positions matching TRBD1. V shed 2 bases and J 3 bases; nucleotides not matched to a gene: 4. CDR1 and CDR2 from the germline V gene are LGHNA and YNFKEQ. CDR3 length: 16 amino acids. The chain's CDR3 is CASSQPGQGDTGELFF. The CDR3 DNA reads TGTGCCAGCAGCCAACCGGGACAGGGCGACACCGGGGAGCTGTTTTTT.

This clone was found a few times. The rearrangement links TRBV15 to TRBJ2-1; the D is unclear. The CDR3 sequence is 13 residues long. V gave up 1 base and J gave up 9 bases, with 10 bases separating them. Germline assignment: CDR1 LNHNV and CDR2 YYDKDF (reference sequence). CDR3 sequence: CATSRGAGGEQFF. The CDR3 bases are TGTGCCACCAGCAGAGGAGCCGGCGGTGAGCAGTTCTTC.

The chain uses TRBV19 and TRBJ1-5, with D maybe TRBD1 (5 bases). Trimming removed 5 bases at V and 5 bases at J, with 22 bases between. The CDR3 has 17 amino acids. Germline loops: CDR1 LNHDA, CDR2 SQIVND (reference sequence). CDR3 sequence: CASSPRGVFGADQPQHF. The CDR3 nucleotides are TGTGCCAGTAGTCCCCGCGGGGTGTTTGGGGCGGATCAGCCCCAGCATTTT.

CDR3 residues: CASRRGQHPSTDTQYF. CDR3 DNA sequence: TGTGCCAGCAGACGTGGGCAGCACCCGAGCACAGATACGCAGTATTTT. The chain recombines TRBV25-1 with TRBJ2-3; D remains ambiguous. The length of the CDR3 is 16 residues. Trimming shortened V by 6 bases and J by 0 bases, and 16 bases separated the two germline ends. Germline CDR1 MGHDK, CDR2 SYGVNS.

The chain employs TRBV5-1 and TRBJ1-2; possibly TRBD1 for D (6 bases). The V gene's germline CDR1 is SGHRS and CDR2 YFSETQ. This CDR3 has 17 residues. Trimming stripped 2 bases from V and 0 bases from J, with 17 bases between. This chain's CDR3 is CASSLNPPDSTNYGYTF. The CDR3 coding sequence is TGCGCCAGCAGCTTAAACCCCCCGGACAGCACTAACTATGGCTACACCTTC.